This TCR beta chain emerged from a study of T cell responses to AZD1222 COVID-19 vaccine. Findings and limits, study-wide: The breadth and depth of Spike-specific TCRs increased once two AZD1222 doses had been given. Among spike-specific TCRs, nearly half reportedly target unmutated variant regions. In a largely white British group with more females than males, clonal diversity was possibly underestimated.

A note on this clone: Its antigen remains unknown.

Repertoires were generated with immunoSEQ multiplex PCR, while TCRdb's copy carries only in-frame clones and drops some. In the table there are about 94,000 clones, nearly 90% of which are singletons. The CDR3 loop spans 17 amino acids. Germline-derived CDR1 and CDR2 are SEHNR and FQNEAQ (reference sequence). The V end was cut by 0 bases, the J end by 6 bases, with 19 bases between. The rearrangement links TRBV7-9 to TRBJ2-3; tentative D call: TRBD1 (7 bases). Source: peripheral blood, taken on day 0 of AZD1222 vaccination. This sequence was found in an adult in good health. CDR3 DNA sequence: TGTGCCAGCAGCTTAGCCGGCAGGGGGGATGAGGTGGATACGCAGTATTTT. Its protein product is CASSLAGRGDEVDTQYF.